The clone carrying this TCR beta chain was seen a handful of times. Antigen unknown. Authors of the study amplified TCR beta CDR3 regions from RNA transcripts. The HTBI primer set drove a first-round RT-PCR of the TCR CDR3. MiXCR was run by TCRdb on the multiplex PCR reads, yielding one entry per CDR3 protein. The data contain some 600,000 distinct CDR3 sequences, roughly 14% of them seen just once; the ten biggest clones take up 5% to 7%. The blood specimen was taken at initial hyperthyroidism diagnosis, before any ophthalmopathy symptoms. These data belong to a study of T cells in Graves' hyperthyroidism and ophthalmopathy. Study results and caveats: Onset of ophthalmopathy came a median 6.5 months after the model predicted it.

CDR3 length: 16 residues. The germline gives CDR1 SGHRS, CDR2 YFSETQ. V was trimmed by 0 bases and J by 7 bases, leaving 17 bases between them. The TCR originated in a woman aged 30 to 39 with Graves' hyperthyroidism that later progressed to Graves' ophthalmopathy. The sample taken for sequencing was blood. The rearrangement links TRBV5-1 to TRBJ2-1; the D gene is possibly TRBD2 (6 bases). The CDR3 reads CASSLAQTGVVNEQFF. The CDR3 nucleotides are TGCGCCAGCAGCTTGGCCCAGACGGGAGTGGTAAATGAGCAGTTCTTC.